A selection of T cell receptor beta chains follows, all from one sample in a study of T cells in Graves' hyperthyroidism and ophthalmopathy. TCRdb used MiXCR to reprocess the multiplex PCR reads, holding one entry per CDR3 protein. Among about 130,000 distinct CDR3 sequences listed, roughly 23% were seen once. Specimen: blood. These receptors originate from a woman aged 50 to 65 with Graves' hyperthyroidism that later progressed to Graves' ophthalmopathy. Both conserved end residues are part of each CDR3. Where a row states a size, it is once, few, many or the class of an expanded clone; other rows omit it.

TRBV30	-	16	CAWSVLTSGVTGELFF
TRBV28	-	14	CASSFPTSGNTIYF
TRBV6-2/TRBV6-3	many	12	CASEGGRLEQYF
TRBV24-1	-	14	CATSATDRGNEQFF
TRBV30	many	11	CAWSKGDTIYF
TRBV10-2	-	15	CASSAQTGGIYEQYF
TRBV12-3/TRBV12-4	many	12	CASIGVGRKAFF
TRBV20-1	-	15	CSAVILEVSRSPLHF
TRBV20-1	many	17	CSAPVKGLEPLNTEAFF
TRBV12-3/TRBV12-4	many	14	CASSQGARGTEAFF
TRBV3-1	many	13	CASSQTSDSPLHF
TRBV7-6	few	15	CASSFRTGDNSPLHF
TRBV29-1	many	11	CSVKGGTEAFF
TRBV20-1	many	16	CSASGASGVLNNEQFF
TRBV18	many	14	CASSPGGRVGEQYF
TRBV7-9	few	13	CASSPDRVVGYTF
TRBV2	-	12	CASSEADNEQFF
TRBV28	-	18	CASSLWNGQGADTGELFF
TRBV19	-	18	CASSIGPGAELAKNIQYF
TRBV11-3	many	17	CASSLDLMAGENNEQFF
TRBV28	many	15	CASNSYLVFTYEQYF
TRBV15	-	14	CATSREDRYNEQFF
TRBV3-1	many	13	CASSQVLHYEQYF
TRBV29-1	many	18	CSGTGDSGRLSSYNEQFF
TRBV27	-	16	CASSLYRGRGTDTQYF
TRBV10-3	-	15	CAISSGPRANYEQYF
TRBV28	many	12	CASNRGISEQYF
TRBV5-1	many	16	CASSSGRIATNEKLFF
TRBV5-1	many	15	CASSLSGGQNNEQFF
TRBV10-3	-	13	CAISEEGSTEAFF
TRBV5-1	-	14	CASSLAPGNYGYTF
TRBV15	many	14	CATVVRDWRVEQYF
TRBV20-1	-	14	CSARARGPGNTIYF
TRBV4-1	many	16	CASSQGQELATDTQYF
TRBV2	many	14	CASRATGVTDTQYF
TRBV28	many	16	CATSQGGGPYQETQYF
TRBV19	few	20	CASTRLRLAGDGQDTGELFF
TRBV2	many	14	CASSEGGGSQPQHF
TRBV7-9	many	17	CASSLETAVGSRETQYF
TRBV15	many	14	CATSREGLDTEAFF
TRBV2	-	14	CASSRSGITDTQYF
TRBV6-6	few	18	CASSYFLAGASGANVLTF
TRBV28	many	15	CASSSDRENGQPQHF
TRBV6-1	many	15	CASTGGAGSNQPQHF
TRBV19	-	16	CASSVERVTNTGELFF